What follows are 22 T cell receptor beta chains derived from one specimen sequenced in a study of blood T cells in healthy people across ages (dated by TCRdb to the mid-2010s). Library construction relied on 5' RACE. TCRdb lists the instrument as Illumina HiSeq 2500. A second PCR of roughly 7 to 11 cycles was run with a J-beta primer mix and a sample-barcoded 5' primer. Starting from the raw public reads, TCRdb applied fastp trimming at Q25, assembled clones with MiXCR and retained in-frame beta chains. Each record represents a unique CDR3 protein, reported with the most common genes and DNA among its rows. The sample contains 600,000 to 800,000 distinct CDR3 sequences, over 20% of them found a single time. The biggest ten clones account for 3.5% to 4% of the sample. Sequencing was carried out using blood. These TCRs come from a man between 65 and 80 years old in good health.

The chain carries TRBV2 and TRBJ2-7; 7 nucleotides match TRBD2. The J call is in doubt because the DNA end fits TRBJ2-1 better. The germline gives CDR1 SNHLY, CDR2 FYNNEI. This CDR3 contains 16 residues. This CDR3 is CASRVLAPNKGYEQFF. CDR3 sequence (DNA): TGTGCCAGCAGGGTACTAGCGCCGAACAAGGGCTATGAGCAGTTCTTC.

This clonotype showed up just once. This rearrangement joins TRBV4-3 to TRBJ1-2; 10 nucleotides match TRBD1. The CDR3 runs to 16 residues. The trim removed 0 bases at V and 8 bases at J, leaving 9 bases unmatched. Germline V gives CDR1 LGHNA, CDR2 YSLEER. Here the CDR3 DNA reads TGCGCCAGCAGCCAAGAAGCCGGGACAGGGGTTGGCGGCTACACCTTC. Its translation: CASSQEAGTGVGGYTF.

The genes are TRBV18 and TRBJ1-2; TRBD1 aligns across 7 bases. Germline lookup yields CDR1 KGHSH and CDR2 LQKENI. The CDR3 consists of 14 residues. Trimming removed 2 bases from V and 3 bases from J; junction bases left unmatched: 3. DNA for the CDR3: TGTGCCAGCTCACCAGGGGGACAGTACTATGGCTACACCTTC. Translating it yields CASSPGGQYYGYTF. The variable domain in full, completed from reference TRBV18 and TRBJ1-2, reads NAGVMQNPRHLVRRRGQEARLRCSPMKGHSHVYWYRQLPEEGLKFMVYLQKENIIDESGMPKERFSAEFPKEGPSILRIQQVVRGDSAAYFCASSPGGQYYGYTFGSGTRLTVV.

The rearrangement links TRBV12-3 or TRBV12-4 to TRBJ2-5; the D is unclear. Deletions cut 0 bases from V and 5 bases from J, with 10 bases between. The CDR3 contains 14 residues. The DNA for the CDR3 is TGTGCCAGCAGTTTAGCCGACATAGATGAGACCCAGTACTTC. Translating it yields CASSLADIDETQYF.

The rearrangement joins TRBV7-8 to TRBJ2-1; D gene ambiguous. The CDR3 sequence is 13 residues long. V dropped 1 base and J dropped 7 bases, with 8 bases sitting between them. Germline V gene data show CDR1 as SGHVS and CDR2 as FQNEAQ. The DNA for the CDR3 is TGTGCCAGCAGCTTAGTTTTAGGAAATGAGCAGTTCTTC. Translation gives CASSLVLGNEQFF.

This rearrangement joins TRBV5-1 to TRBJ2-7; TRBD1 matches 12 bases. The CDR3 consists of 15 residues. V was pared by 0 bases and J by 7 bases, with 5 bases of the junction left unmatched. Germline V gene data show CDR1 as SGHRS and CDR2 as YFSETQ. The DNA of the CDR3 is TGCGCCAGCAGCTTGGAGGGACAGGGGGCGCAAGAGCAGTACTTC. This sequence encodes CASSLEGQGAQEQYF.

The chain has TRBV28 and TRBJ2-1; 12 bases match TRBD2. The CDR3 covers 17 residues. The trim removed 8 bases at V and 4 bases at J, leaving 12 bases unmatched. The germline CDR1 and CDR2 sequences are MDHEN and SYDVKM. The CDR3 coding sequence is TGTGCCAGCCTGACTAGCGGGAGTAGGGGCCCTTACAATGAGCAGTTCTTC. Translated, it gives CASLTSGSRGPYNEQFF.

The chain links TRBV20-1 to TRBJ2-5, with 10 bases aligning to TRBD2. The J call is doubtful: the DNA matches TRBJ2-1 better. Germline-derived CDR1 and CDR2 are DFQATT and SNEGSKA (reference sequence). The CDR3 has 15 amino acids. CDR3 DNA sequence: TGCAGTGCTAGAGCTGAACTAGCGGGGCACAATGAGCAGTTCTTC. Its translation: CSARAELAGHNEQFF.

Here the CDR3 DNA reads TGTGCCAGCAGTTACTCCCCGACAGGGGGGGAGACCCAGTACTTC. This gives the protein CASSYSPTGGETQYF. This sequence joins TRBV6-5 and TRBJ2-5, with 9 bases fitting TRBD1. This CDR3 region has 15 residues. The ends lost 0 bases at V and 5 bases at J; junction bases unmatched: 4. Germline-derived CDR1 and CDR2 are MNHEY and SVGAGI.

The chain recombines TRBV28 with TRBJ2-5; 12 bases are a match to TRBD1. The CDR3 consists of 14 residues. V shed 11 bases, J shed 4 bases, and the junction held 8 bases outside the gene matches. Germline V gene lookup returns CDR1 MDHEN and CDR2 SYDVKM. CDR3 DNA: TGTGCCCTGGGGCGGGACAGGGGGCCAGAGACCCAGTACTTC. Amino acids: CALGRDRGPETQYF.

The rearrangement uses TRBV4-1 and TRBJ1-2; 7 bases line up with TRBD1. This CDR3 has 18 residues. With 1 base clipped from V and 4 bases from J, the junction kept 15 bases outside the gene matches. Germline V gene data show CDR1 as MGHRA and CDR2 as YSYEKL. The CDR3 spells CASSQVVRRGDRAYGYTF. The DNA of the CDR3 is TGCGCCAGCAGCCAAGTAGTGCGGAGGGGCGACAGGGCCTATGGCTACACCTTC.

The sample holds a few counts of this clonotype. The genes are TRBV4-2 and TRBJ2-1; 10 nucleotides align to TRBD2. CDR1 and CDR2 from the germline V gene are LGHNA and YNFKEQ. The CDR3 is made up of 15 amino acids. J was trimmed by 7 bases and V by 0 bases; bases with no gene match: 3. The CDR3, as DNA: TGTGCCAGCAGCCAAGAGGGACTAGCGAAGAATGAGCAGTTCTTC. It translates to CASSQEGLAKNEQFF.

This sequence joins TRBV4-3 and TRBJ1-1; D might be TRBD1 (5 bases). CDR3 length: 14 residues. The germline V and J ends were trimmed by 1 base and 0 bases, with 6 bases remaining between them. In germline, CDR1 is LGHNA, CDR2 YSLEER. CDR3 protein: CASSQVGVNTEAFF. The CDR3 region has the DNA TGCGCCAGCAGCCAAGTGGGGGTGAACACTGAAGCTTTCTTT.

The CDR3 nucleotides read TGTGCCAGCAGCCCTGCGGGGCAGCGAGGGCGTTACTACGAGCAGTACTTC. This codes for CASSPAGQRGRYYEQYF. This sequence joins TRBV14 and TRBJ2-5; a possible D gene is TRBD2 (6 bases). The DNA end lines up better with TRBJ2-7; the J call may be wrong. CDR1 is SGHDN and CDR2 is FVKESK in the germline V gene. CDR3 length: 17 residues.

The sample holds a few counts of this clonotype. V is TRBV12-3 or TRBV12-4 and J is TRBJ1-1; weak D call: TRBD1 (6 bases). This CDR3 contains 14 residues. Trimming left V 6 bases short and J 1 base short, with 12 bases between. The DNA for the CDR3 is TGTGCCAGCAGCCGCGGGACACCGAACACTGAAGCTTTCTTT. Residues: CASSRGTPNTEAFF.

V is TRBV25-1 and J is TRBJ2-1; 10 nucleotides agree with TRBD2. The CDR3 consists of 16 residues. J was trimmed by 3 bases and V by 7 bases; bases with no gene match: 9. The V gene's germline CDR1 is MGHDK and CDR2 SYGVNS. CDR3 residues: CASTRWTSGRYNEQFF. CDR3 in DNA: TGTGCCAGCACCAGATGGACTAGCGGACGCTACAATGAGCAGTTCTTC.

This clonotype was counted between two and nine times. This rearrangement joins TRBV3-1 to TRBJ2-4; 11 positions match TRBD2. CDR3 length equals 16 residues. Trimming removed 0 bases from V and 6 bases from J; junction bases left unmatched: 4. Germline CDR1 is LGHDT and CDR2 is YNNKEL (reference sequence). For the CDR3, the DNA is TGTGCCAGCAGCCAAGATATCGGACTAGCGGGAAACATTCAGTACTTC. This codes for CASSQDIGLAGNIQYF.

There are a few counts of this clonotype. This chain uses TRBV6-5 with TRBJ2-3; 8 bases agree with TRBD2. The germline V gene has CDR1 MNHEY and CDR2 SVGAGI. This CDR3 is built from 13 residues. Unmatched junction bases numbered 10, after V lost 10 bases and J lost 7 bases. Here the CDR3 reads CATRSGGSNTQYF. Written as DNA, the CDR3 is TGTGCCACCCGGAGCGGGGGCTCCAATACGCAGTATTTT.

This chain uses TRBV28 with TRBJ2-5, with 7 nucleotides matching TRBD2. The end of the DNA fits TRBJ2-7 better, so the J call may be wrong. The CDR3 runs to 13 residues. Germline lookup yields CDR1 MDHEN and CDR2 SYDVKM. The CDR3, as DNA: TGTGCCATCCAAAAGCTAGCGGTCTACGAGCAGTACTTC. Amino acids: CAIQKLAVYEQYF.

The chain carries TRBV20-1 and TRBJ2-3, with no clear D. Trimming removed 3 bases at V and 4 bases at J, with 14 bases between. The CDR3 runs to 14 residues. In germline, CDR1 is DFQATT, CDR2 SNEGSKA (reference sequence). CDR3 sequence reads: CSASPPQFADTQYF. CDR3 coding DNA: TGCAGTGCTAGTCCCCCGCAGTTCGCAGATACGCAGTATTTT.

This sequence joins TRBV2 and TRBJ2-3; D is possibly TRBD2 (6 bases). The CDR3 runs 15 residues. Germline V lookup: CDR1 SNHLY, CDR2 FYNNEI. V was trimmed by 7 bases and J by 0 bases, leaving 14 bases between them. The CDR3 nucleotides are TGTGCCAGCATCCCCCAACTAGCTAGCACAGATACGCAGTATTTT. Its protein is CASIPQLASTDTQYF.

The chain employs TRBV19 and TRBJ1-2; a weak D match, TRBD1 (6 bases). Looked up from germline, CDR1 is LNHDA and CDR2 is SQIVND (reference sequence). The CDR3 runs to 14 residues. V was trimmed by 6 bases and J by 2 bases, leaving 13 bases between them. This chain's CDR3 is CASRMDSENYGYTF. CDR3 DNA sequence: TGTGCCAGTAGGATGGACAGCGAGAACTATGGCTACACCTTC.